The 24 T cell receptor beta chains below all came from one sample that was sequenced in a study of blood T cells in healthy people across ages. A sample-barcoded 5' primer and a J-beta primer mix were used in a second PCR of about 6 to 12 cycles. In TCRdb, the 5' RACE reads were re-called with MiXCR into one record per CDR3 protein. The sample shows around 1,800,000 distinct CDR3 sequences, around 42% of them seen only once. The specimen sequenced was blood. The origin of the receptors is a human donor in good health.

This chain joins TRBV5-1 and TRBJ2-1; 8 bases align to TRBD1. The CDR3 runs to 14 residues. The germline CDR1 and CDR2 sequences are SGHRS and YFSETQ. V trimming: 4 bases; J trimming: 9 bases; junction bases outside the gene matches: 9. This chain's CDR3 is CASSPGQVLAEQFF. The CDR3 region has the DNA TGCGCCAGCAGCCCGGGACAGGTCCTCGCTGAGCAGTTCTTC.

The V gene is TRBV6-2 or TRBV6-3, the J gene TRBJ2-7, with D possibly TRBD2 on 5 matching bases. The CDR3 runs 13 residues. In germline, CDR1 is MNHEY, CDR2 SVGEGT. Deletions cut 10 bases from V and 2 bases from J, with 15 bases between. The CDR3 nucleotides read TGTGCCACCTTGGGAGACAACCCCTACGAGCAGTACTTC. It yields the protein CATLGDNPYEQYF.

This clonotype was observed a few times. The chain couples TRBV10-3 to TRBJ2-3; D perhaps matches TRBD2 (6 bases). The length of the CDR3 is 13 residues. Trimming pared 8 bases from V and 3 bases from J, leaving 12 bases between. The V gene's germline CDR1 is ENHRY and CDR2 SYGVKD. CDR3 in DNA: TGTGCCATCTCCGGGAGAGGGACAGATACGCAGTATTTT. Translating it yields CAISGRGTDTQYF.

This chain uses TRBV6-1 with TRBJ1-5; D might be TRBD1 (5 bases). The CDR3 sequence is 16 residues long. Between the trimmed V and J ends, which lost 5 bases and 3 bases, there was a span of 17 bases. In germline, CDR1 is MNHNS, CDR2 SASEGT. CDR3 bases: TGTGCCAGCAGTCCCCAAGGACATGGCGTCAATCAGCCCCAGCATTTT. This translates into CASSPQGHGVNQPQHF.

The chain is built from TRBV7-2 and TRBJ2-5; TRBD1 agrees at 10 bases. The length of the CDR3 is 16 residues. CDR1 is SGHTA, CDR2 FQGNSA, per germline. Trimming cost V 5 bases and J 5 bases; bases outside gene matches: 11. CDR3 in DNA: TGTGCCAGCAGCCCCCGACGACAGGGGGCGTGGGAGACCCAGTACTTC. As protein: CASSPRRQGAWETQYF. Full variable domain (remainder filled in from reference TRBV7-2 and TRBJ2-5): GAGVSQSPSNKVTEKGKDVELRCDPISGHTALYWYRQSLGQGLEFLIYFQGNSAPDKSGLPSDRFSAERTGGSVSTLTIQRTQQEDSAVYLCASSPRRQGAWETQYFGPGTRLLVL.

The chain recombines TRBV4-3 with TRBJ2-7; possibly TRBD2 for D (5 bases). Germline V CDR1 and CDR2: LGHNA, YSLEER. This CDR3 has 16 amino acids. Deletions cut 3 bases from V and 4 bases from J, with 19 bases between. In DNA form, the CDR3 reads TGCGCCAGCAGCCAGAAAGAGGGTAGTATAATTTACGAGCAGTACTTC. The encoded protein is CASSQKEGSIIYEQYF.

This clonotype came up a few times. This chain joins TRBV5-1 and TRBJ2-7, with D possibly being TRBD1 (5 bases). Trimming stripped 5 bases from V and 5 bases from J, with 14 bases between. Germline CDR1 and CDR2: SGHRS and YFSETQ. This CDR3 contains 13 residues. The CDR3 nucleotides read TGCGCCAGCAGTCCGGTGGCAGGGAACGAGCAGTACTTC. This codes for CASSPVAGNEQYF.

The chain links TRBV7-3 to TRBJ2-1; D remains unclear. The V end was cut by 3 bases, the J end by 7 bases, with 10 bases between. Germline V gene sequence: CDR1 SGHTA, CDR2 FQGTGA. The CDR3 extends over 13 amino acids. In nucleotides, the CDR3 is TGTGCCAGCAGCTTCCAAGGGCTTAATGAGCAGTTCTTC. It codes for CASSFQGLNEQFF. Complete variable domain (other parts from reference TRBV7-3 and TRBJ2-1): GAGVSQTPSNKVTEKGKYVELRCDPISGHTALYWYRQSLGQGPEFLIYFQGTGAADDSGLPNDRFFAVRPEGSVSTLKIQRTERGDSAVYLCASSFQGLNEQFFGPGTRLTVL.

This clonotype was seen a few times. The CDR3 region has the DNA TGTGCCAGCAGCTTAGGGGCGGCCTACCGCGCAGATACGCAGTATTTT. Its translation: CASSLGAAYRADTQYF. The V gene is TRBV7-8, the J gene TRBJ2-3; D is ambiguous. With 1 base removed from V and 4 bases from J, the gap between germline ends came to 15 bases. The CDR3 is 16 residues long. The germline CDR1 and CDR2 sequences are SGHVS and FQNEAQ.

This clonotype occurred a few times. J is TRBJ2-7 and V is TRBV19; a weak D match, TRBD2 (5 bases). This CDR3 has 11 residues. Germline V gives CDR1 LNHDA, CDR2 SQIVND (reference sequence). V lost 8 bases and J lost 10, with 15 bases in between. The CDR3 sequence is CASRGRDTQYF. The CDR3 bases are TGTGCCAGTCGGGGTAGAGATACCCAGTACTTC.

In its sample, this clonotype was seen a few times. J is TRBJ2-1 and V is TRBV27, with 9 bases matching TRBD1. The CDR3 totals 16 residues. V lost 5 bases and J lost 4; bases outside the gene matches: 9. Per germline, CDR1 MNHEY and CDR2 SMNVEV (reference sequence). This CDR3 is CASSPDGTGYYNEQFF. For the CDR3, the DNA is TGTGCCAGCAGTCCCGACGGGACAGGGTATTACAATGAGCAGTTCTTC.

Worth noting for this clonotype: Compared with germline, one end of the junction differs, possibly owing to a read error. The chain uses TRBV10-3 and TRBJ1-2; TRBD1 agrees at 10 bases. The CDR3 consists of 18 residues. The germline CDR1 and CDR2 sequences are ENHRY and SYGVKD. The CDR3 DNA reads TGTGCCATCAACACGATCAACCGGGACAGGGGATCTAACTATAGCTACACCTTC. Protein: CAINTINRDRGSNYSYTF.

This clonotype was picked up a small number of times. The CDR3 nucleotides read TGTGCCAGCACCACCACTCGGACAGGGACTGATAATTCACCCCTCCACTTT. This sequence encodes CASTTTRTGTDNSPLHF. The chain carries TRBV6-6 and TRBJ1-6, with 8 bases that match TRBD1. V gave up 7 bases and J gave up 5 bases; unmatched junction bases: 13. Per the germline V gene, CDR1 is MNHNY and CDR2 is SVGAGI (reference sequence). The CDR3 has 17 amino acids.

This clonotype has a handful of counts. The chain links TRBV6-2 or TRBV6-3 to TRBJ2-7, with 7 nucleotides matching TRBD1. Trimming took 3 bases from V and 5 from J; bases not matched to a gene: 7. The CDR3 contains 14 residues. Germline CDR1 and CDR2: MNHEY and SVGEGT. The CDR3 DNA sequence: TGTGCCAGCAGTTATCTCGGGACAGAGGACGAGCAGTACTTC. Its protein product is CASSYLGTEDEQYF.

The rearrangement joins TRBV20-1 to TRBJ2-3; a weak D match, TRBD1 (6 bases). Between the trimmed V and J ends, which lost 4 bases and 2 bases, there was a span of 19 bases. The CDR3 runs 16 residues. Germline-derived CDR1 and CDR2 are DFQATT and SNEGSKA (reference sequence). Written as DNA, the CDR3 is TGCAGTGCTACCCGGGACATTCGTACCCACACAGATACGCAGTATTTT. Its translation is CSATRDIRTHTDTQYF.

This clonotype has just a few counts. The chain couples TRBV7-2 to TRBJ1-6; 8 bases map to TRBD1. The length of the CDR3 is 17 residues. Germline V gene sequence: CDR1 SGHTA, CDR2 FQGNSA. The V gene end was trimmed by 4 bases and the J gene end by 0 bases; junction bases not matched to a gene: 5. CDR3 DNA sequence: TGTGCCAGCAGCTCGGGGACAGGCGCCTCCTATAATTCACCCCTCCACTTT. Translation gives CASSSGTGASYNSPLHF.

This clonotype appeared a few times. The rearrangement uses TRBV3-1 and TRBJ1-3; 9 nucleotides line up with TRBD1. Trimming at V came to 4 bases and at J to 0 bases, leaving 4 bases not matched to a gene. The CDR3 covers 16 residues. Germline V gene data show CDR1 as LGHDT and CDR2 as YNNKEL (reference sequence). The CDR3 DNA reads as TGTGCCAGCAGCCCGGGGACAGGGTTCTCTGGAAACACCATATATTTT. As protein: CASSPGTGFSGNTIYF.

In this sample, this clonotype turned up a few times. CDR3 loop: CASSYSGGGIVYGYTF. The CDR3 DNA follows: TGTGCCAGCAGTTACTCGGGAGGGGGCATTGTCTATGGCTACACCTTC. This chain joins TRBV6-5 and TRBJ1-2; 7 positions match TRBD1. CDR3 length equals 16 residues. Germline trimming cut 0 bases from V and 4 bases from J; bases unmatched to any gene: 8. Germline V CDR1 and CDR2: MNHEY, SVGAGI.

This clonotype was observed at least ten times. The CDR3 region is CASSQDGGRDYGYTF. The CDR3 DNA reads TGTGCCAGCAGCCAAGATGGAGGAAGGGACTATGGCTACACCTTC. V and J are TRBV4-2 and TRBJ1-2; D is unresolved. V dropped 0 bases and J dropped 3 bases, with 11 bases sitting between them. The germline V gene has CDR1 LGHNA and CDR2 YNFKEQ. This CDR3 is built from 15 residues.

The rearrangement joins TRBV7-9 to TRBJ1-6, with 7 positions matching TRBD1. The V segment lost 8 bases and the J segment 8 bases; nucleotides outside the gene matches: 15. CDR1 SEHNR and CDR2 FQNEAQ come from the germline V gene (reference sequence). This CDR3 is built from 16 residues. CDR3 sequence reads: CASSNFRGYSDSPLHF. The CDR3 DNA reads TGTGCCAGCTCCAACTTCAGGGGGTATAGCGATTCACCCCTCCACTTT.

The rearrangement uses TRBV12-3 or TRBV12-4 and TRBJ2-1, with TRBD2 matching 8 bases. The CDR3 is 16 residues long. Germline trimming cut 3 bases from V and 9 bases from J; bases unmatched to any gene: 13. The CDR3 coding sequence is TGTGCCAGCAGTTTGTCTGTGAGGCGGGGGGAAGGTGAGCAGTTCTTC. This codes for CASSLSVRRGEGEQFF.

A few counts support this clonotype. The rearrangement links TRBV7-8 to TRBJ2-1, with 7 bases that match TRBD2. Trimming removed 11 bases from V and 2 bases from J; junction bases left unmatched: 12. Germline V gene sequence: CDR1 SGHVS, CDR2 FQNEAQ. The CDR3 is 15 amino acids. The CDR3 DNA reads TGTGCCGCAGGGCGGGGGACGGGGACCTACAATGAGCAGTTCTTC. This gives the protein CAAGRGTGTYNEQFF.

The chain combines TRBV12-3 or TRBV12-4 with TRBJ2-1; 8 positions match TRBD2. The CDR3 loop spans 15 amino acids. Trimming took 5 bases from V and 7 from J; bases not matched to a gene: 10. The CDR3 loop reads CASSHSGGLWNEQFF. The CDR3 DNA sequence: TGTGCCAGCAGTCACAGCGGGGGCTTATGGAATGAGCAGTTCTTC.

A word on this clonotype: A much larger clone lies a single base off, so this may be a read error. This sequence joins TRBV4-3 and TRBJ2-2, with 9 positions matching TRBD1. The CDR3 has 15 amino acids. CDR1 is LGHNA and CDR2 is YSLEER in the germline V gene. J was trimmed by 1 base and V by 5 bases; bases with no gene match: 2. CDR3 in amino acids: CASSVGQGNTGELFF. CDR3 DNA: TGCGCCAGCAGCGTGGGACAGGGGAACACCGGGGAGCTGTTTTTT.